This section outlines one T cell receptor beta chain sequence together with its context. Germline CDR1 reads SEHNR; CDR2 reads FQNEAQ (reference sequence). Trimming cost V 2 bases and J 10 bases, with 12 bases left between them. The CDR3 extends over 14 amino acids. The sample belongs to a study of blood T cell repertoires in COVID-19. Some clones are missing from TCRdb's copy, which holds only in-frame ones; the method was immunoSEQ multiplex PCR. In the table there are 80,000 or so clones, around 81% of which are singletons. Sequenced input: peripheral blood. This chain connects TRBV7-9 to TRBJ1-6; D uncertain. The sequence was collected from an elderly man with acute or convalescent COVID-19. The CDR3 nucleotides read TGTGCCAGCAGCTTATTGGACTCGGTCTCACCCCTCCACTTT. Translation gives CASSLLDSVSPLHF.